A single sample is the source of the 11 T cell receptor beta chains below, sequenced in a study of T and B cells in COVID-19 patients. TRB was amplified from around 250-500 ng of blood genomic DNA. TRB rearrangements were amplified by multiplex PCR with BIOMED2 TRB-A/B primers. TCRdb used MiXCR to reprocess the multiplex PCR reads, holding one entry per CDR3 protein. The sample contains some 2,000 distinct CDR3 sequences, about 21% of which appear only once. Sequencing was performed on blood. The receptor source for this set is a human donor with active COVID-19.

By frequency in the sample, this clonotype is medium-sized. V usage is TRBV6-6 and J usage is TRBJ2-4; D is tentatively TRBD1 or TRBD2 (5 bases each). This CDR3 has 13 residues. Germline V gene data show CDR1 as MNHNY and CDR2 as SVGAGI (reference sequence). Trimming pared 2 bases from V and 8 bases from J, leaving 10 bases between. For the CDR3, the DNA is TGTGCCAGCAGTTACGGGGCCGGGGACATTCAGTACTTC. This encodes CASSYGAGDIQYF.

The chain couples TRBV20-1 to TRBJ2-7; TRBD2 aligns across 9 bases. V trimming: 1 base; J trimming: 8 bases; junction bases outside the gene matches: 12. There are 15 residues in the CDR3. Germline V gene lookup returns CDR1 DFQATT and CDR2 SNEGSKA (reference sequence). CDR3 residues: CSARAQGTSSAKQYF. For the CDR3, the DNA is TGCAGTGCTAGAGCCCAAGGGACTAGCAGTGCCAAGCAGTACTTC.

This clonotype is medium-sized (0.01 to 0.1%) by share. Here the CDR3 DNA reads TGTGCCAGCAGTTTAAAATCAGCGGGGATCTACGAGCAGTACTTC. Encoded protein: CASSLKSAGIYEQYF. The chain has TRBV27 and TRBJ2-7, with 7 positions matching TRBD2. J lost 3 bases, V lost 2 bases, and 7 bases had no gene match. Germline CDR1 and CDR2: MNHEY and SMNVEV (reference sequence). This CDR3 has 15 amino acids.

This clonotype was counted a few times. The chain has TRBV6-1 and TRBJ1-1; TRBD1 agrees at 7 bases. Germline V gives CDR1 MNHNS, CDR2 SASEGT. The V segment lost 5 bases and the J segment 5 bases; nucleotides outside the gene matches: 5. CDR3 length: 13 residues. CDR3 coding DNA: TGTGCCAGCAGTCGACAGGGCCAAACTGAAGCTTTCTTT. Its translation: CASSRQGQTEAFF.

This clonotype was found many times. The V and J genes are TRBV12-3 or TRBV12-4 and TRBJ1-2, with D unclear. CDR3 size: 11 residues. Trimming pared 9 bases from V and 4 bases from J, leaving 9 bases between. For the CDR3, the DNA is TGTGCCAGTTATGGGTCCTATGGCTACACCTTC. Encoded protein: CASYGSYGYTF.

This chain connects TRBV24-1 to TRBJ2-3, with 7 bases fitting TRBD1. This CDR3 is built from 18 residues. CDR1 and CDR2 from the germline V gene are KGHDR and SFDVKD. Trimming cost V 6 bases and J 6 bases; bases outside gene matches: 20. DNA for the CDR3: TGTGCCACCAGTCCCCATCCCCGACAGGGAGAGGGGTTTGATACGCAGTATTTT. Amino acids: CATSPHPRQGEGFDTQYF.

This clonotype was detected many times. This rearrangement joins TRBV6-1 to TRBJ2-5, with 12 bases that match TRBD1. The CDR3 is 15 amino acids. Trimming removed 4 bases from V and 5 bases from J; junction bases left unmatched: 5. Germline values: CDR1 MNHNS, CDR2 SASEGT. CDR3 DNA: TGTGCCAGCAGTGGGGGGACAGGGGGCAAGGAGACCCAGTACTTC. Its translation: CASSGGTGGKETQYF.

This clonotype qualifies as medium-sized. The J gene is TRBJ1-3, the V gene TRBV6-5; D gene unclear. Germline V gene lookup returns CDR1 MNHEY and CDR2 SVGAGI. Trimming cost V 0 bases and J 3 bases, with 15 bases left between them. The CDR3 is 17 residues long. The CDR3 here is CASSYSTGRLGGNTIYF. CDR3 nucleotides: TGTGCCAGCAGTTACTCGACGGGGAGGTTAGGTGGAAACACCATATATTTT.

The V gene is TRBV2, the J gene TRBJ2-3; TRBD2 aligns across 10 bases. The CDR3 contains 15 residues. Unmatched junction bases numbered 5, after V lost 6 bases and J lost 2 bases. The V gene's germline CDR1 is SNHLY and CDR2 FYNNEI. In DNA form, the CDR3 reads TGTGCCAGCAGCCCGACTAGCGGGTACACAGATACGCAGTATTTT. It codes for CASSPTSGYTDTQYF.

The rearrangement links TRBV18 to TRBJ2-7, with a weak D call TRBD2 (6 bases). The CDR3 sequence is 15 residues long. V was shortened by 3 bases and J by 3 bases, with 15 bases between the two germline ends. Germline CDR1 is KGHSH and CDR2 is LQKENI. The CDR3 loop is CASSPCGGVGYEQYF. CDR3 DNA: TGTGCCAGCTCACCCTGTGGAGGGGTAGGCTACGAGCAGTACTTC.

The chain has TRBV6-2 or TRBV6-3 and TRBJ2-1; 10 bases agree with TRBD2. The length of the CDR3 is 17 residues. Germline CDR1 MNHEY, CDR2 SVGEGT. The V segment lost 4 bases and the J segment 2 bases; nucleotides outside the gene matches: 8. The CDR3 spells CASSFGLAGAPYNEQFF. CDR3 nucleotide sequence: TGTGCCAGCAGTTTCGGGCTAGCGGGAGCCCCCTACAATGAGCAGTTCTTC.